A single sample gave rise to the 18 T cell receptor beta chains below, sequenced in a study of blood T cell repertoires in COVID-19. The data were produced by immunoSEQ multiplex PCR, yet TCRdb's version contains in-frame clones alone and is incomplete. Of approximately 110,000 clones detected, about 91% appear once; the ten largest clones hold around 0.81%. The sample comprised peripheral blood. The source of these receptors is a woman aged 45 to 65 with active or convalescent COVID-19.

This clone was counted between two and nine times. J is TRBJ2-2 and V is TRBV4-3; D is unclear. The CDR3 is made up of 16 amino acids. Trimming took off 0 bases at V and 4 bases at J, with 12 bases between the two ends. Germline V lookup: CDR1 LGHNA, CDR2 YSLEER. Here the CDR3 reads CASSQDFSRGTGELFF. In DNA, the CDR3 is TGCGCCAGCAGCCAAGACTTTTCCCGAGGCACCGGGGAGCTGTTTTTT.

This chain connects TRBV21-1 to TRBJ1-2; TRBD1, the table's D call, was not compared with the DNA. TRBV21-1 is classified as a pseudogene. This CDR3 is 14 amino acids long. This chain's CDR3 is CASNRQGVGYGYTF. CDR3 coding DNA: TGTGCCAGCAACAGACAGGGGGTCGGCTATGGCTACACCTTC.

The rearrangement joins TRBV7-9 to TRBJ2-7; 8 nucleotides line up with TRBD2. J was trimmed by 7 bases and V by 4 bases; bases with no gene match: 18. CDR3 size: 17 residues. Germline CDR1 SEHNR, CDR2 FQNEAQ (reference sequence). CDR3 nucleotide sequence: TGTGCCAGCAGCTCTGGCCCGGGGCGGGAGGCTGGTTGGGAGCAGTACTTC. Protein product: CASSSGPGREAGWEQYF.

The J gene is TRBJ1-1, the V gene TRBV29-1; 7 bases line up with TRBD1. CDR1 SQVTM and CDR2 ANQGSEA come from the germline V gene. The CDR3 has 15 amino acids. V trimming: 3 bases; J trimming: 4 bases; junction bases outside the gene matches: 11. The CDR3 is CSVDSWAGGSTEAFF. CDR3 bases: TGCAGCGTTGATTCTTGGGCAGGGGGTTCCACTGAAGCTTTCTTT.

This rearrangement joins TRBV10-3 to TRBJ2-2; D is perhaps TRBD1 (8 bases). Trimming pared 6 bases from V and 0 bases from J, leaving 14 bases between. The CDR3 is made up of 16 amino acids. Germline V gene lookup returns CDR1 ENHRY and CDR2 SYGVKD. The DNA for the CDR3 is TGTGCCATCAGGGGGGGGACAGGATCGAACACCGGGGAGCTGTTTTTT. Encoded protein: CAIRGGTGSNTGELFF.

The CDR3, as DNA: TGTGCCAGCAGCATTGACCCCGGGAAAATTCAGTACTTC. The encoded protein is CASSIDPGKIQYF. V is TRBV7-9 and J is TRBJ2-4; D is possibly TRBD2 (5 bases). The V end was cut by 5 bases, the J end by 10 bases, with 15 bases between. This CDR3 spans 13 amino acids. Germline values: CDR1 SEHNR, CDR2 FQNEAQ (reference sequence).

This chain links TRBV15 with TRBJ2-5; TRBD2 matches 11 bases. The CDR3 has 16 residues. V gave up 1 base and J gave up 0 bases; unmatched junction bases: 1. Per germline, CDR1 LNHNV and CDR2 YYDKDF (reference sequence). In nucleotides, the CDR3 is TGTGCCACCAGCAGAGTGACTAGCGGGAACCAAGAGACCCAGTACTTC. This sequence encodes CATSRVTSGNQETQYF.

This clone was seen only once. The chain recombines TRBV28 with TRBJ1-5, with TRBD1 matching over 7 bases. Losses at the gene ends were 6 bases for V and 3 bases for J; bases not matched to a gene: 2. CDR1 and CDR2 (germline): MDHEN, SYDVKM. The CDR3 sequence is 13 residues long. The CDR3 spells CASRQGNNQPQHF. In nucleotides, the CDR3 is TGTGCCAGCAGACAGGGGAACAATCAGCCCCAGCATTTT.

V and J are TRBV28 and TRBJ2-1, with a possible D match to TRBD1 (6 bases). V dropped 8 bases and J dropped 6 bases, with 23 bases sitting between them. The CDR3 runs to 16 residues. Germline CDR1 MDHEN, CDR2 SYDVKM. The CDR3 sequence: CASCFEPGTRGNEQFF. In DNA, the CDR3 is TGTGCCAGCTGCTTTGAGCCCGGGACCAGGGGCAATGAGCAGTTCTTC.

The rearrangement links TRBV6-2 or TRBV6-3 to TRBJ1-6, with D perhaps matching TRBD1 (5 bases). The ends were cut back, 5 bases at V and 11 bases at J, with 13 bases in the middle. Germline V gene lookup returns CDR1 MNHEY and CDR2 SVGEGT. This CDR3 contains 13 residues. Written as DNA, the CDR3 is TGTGCCAGCAGTCAGGACAATGTGACACCCCTCCACTTT. Translating gives CASSQDNVTPLHF.

DNA for the CDR3: TGTGCCAGCAGCTTAATCCGGGAGAGCTCTGGAAACACCATATATTTT. Translated: CASSLIRESSGNTIYF. This chain links TRBV11-2 with TRBJ1-3; D uncertain. The V gene's germline CDR1 is SGHAT and CDR2 FQNNGV. The CDR3 has 16 residues. Trimming left V 2 bases short and J 0 bases short, with 11 bases between. The whole variable domain, filled in from reference TRBV11-2 and TRBJ1-3, reads EAGVAQSPRYKIIEKRQSVAFWCNPISGHATLYWYQQILGQGPKLLIQFQNNGVVDDSQLPKDRFSAERLKGVDSTLKIQPAKLEDSAVYLCASSLIRESSGNTIYFGEGSWLTVV.

This chain uses TRBV10-3 with TRBJ1-6; 7 bases line up with TRBD1. With V trimmed by 9 bases and J by 0 bases, 11 bases remained unmatched. Germline values: CDR1 ENHRY, CDR2 SYGVKD. The CDR3 consists of 17 residues. CDR3 in amino acids: CAICRDSPSSYNSPLHF. The CDR3 DNA follows: TGTGCCATTTGTCGGGACAGCCCTTCCTCCTATAATTCACCCCTCCACTTT.

CDR3 sequence reads: CASSLDLTSYGYTF. The DNA of the CDR3 is TGTGCCAGCAGCTTAGATCTGACTAGCTATGGCTACACCTTC. The chain recombines TRBV11-2 with TRBJ1-2; the D is unclear. Germline assignment: CDR1 SGHAT and CDR2 FQNNGV. V was cut by 0 bases and J by 4 bases, with 9 bases left in between. The CDR3 is made up of 14 amino acids.

The gene calls are TRBV28 and TRBJ1-3; the match to TRBD1 covers 9 bases. Per germline, CDR1 MDHEN and CDR2 SYDVKM. With 5 bases clipped from V and 4 bases from J, the junction kept 6 bases outside the gene matches. The CDR3 runs 15 residues. The CDR3 protein is CASSPQGAHGNTIYF. Written as DNA, the CDR3 is TGTGCCAGCAGTCCACAGGGGGCTCACGGAAACACCATATATTTT.

The rearrangement links TRBV27 to TRBJ2-1; 15 bases agree with TRBD2. CDR3 length: 16 residues. From germline, CDR1 is MNHEY and CDR2 SMNVEV (reference sequence). Germline trimming cut 1 base from V and 8 bases from J; bases unmatched to any gene: 3. CDR3 nucleotide sequence: TGTGCCAGCAGTTTATTCGGACTAGCGGGAGGGCATGAGCAGTTCTTC. It is translated as CASSLFGLAGGHEQFF.

This chain uses TRBV9 with TRBJ1-1, with D hard to call. V was trimmed by 4 bases and J by 7 bases, leaving 14 bases between them. The CDR3 extends over 13 amino acids. Per the germline V gene, CDR1 is SGDLS and CDR2 is YYNGEE. The CDR3 region is CASSPVSAFEAFF. Here the CDR3 DNA reads TGTGCCAGCAGCCCAGTCAGCGCGTTTGAAGCTTTCTTT.

This chain links TRBV7-3 with TRBJ2-3; D might be TRBD2 (5 bases). The V and J ends lost 2 bases and 6 bases respectively, with 9 bases between them. Per germline, CDR1 SGHTA and CDR2 FQGTGA. This CDR3 is built from 13 residues. CDR3 sequence reads: CASSLGSRDTQYF. CDR3 nucleotide sequence: TGTGCCAGCAGCTTAGGGAGTAGGGATACGCAGTATTTT. Variable domain in full (rest from reference TRBV7-3 and TRBJ2-3): GAGVSQTPSNKVTEKGKYVELRCDPISGHTALYWYRQSLGQGPEFLIYFQGTGAADDSGLPNDRFFAVRPEGSVSTLKIQRTERGDSAVYLCASSLGSRDTQYFGPGTRLTVL.

V usage is TRBV7-9 and J usage is TRBJ2-1, with 7 positions matching TRBD2. This CDR3 region has 15 residues. Germline lookup yields CDR1 SEHNR and CDR2 FQNEAQ (reference sequence). V shed 5 bases and J 6 bases; nucleotides not matched to a gene: 10. CDR3 sequence reads: CASSPSLTSLNEQFF. The CDR3 bases are TGTGCCAGCAGCCCCTCCCTGACTAGCCTCAATGAGCAGTTCTTC.